These 15 T cell receptor beta chains share one sample of origin, sequenced in a study of blood T cell repertoires in COVID-19. Measured with immunoSEQ multiplex PCR; TCRdb has only the in-frame clones, and not every one. Among about 17,000 clones listed, approximately 78% were seen once. The material sequenced was peripheral blood. These TCRs come from a man between 60 and 75 years old with active or convalescent COVID-19.

The chain carries TRBV19 and TRBJ2-7; D is possibly TRBD2 (6 bases). This CDR3 has 16 amino acids. Germline loops: CDR1 LNHDA, CDR2 SQIVND (reference sequence). V was clipped by 5 bases and J by 4 bases, with 21 bases between them. CDR3 nucleotides: TGTGCCAGTAGTTCAGCTGGGGGGATTACTACTTACGAGCAGTACTTC. Residues: CASSSAGGITTYEQYF.

V is TRBV19 and J is TRBJ2-1, with TRBD1 matching 9 bases. Unmatched junction bases numbered 9, after V lost 8 bases and J lost 7 bases. CDR1 LNHDA and CDR2 SQIVND come from the germline V gene (reference sequence). CDR3 length: 14 amino acids. The CDR3: CASRGQGNRNEQFF. CDR3 nucleotides: TGTGCCAGTCGTGGACAGGGGAATAGGAATGAGCAGTTCTTC.

The chain employs TRBV6-5 and TRBJ1-2; 10 bases map to TRBD1. The CDR3 is 15 residues long. V lost 6 bases and J lost 4; bases outside the gene matches: 8. CDR1 is MNHEY, CDR2 SVGAGI, per germline. CDR3 loop: CASSRQGQGIYGYTF. The CDR3 coding sequence is TGTGCCAGCAGCCGTCAGGGACAGGGGATCTATGGCTACACCTTC.

A few counts support this clone. The chain uses TRBV5-6 and TRBJ2-7, with a weak D call TRBD1 (6 bases). The CDR3 runs 15 residues. V was shortened by 4 bases and J by 3 bases, with 17 bases between the two germline ends. Germline V gene sequence: CDR1 SGHDT, CDR2 YYEEEE. The CDR3 spells CASSLDTGHLYEQYF. CDR3 in DNA: TGTGCCAGCAGCCTGGACACGGGACACCTCTACGAGCAGTACTTC.

The CDR3 region has the DNA TGTGCCAGCATGAGGGGGGGAGAGACCCAGTACTTC. Amino acids: CASMRGGETQYF. The rearrangement links TRBV11-3 to TRBJ2-5; TRBD2 is a possible D gene (7 bases). Germline V gene sequence: CDR1 SGHNT, CDR2 YENEEA. There are 12 residues in the CDR3. Deletions cut 7 bases from V and 4 bases from J, with 10 bases between.

The gene calls are TRBV7-3 and TRBJ1-1; D is unresolved. V dropped 2 bases and J dropped 2 bases, with 12 bases sitting between them. Germline V gene data show CDR1 as SGHTA and CDR2 as FQGTGA. The CDR3 extends over 15 amino acids. CDR3 amino acids: CASSLGGRLNTEAFF. Written as DNA, the CDR3 is TGTGCCAGCAGCTTAGGCGGCCGCTTAAACACTGAAGCTTTCTTT.

J is TRBJ2-7 and V is TRBV30; TRBD1 might be the D (6 bases). Trimming left V 2 bases short and J 6 bases short, with 17 bases between. Germline V CDR1 and CDR2: GTSNPN, SVGIG (reference sequence). This CDR3 contains 14 residues. The CDR3 loop is CAWSSDTGKREQYF. As DNA, the CDR3 is TGTGCCTGGAGTTCCGATACAGGGAAACGCGAGCAGTACTTC.

V and J are TRBV30 and TRBJ1-5; no definite D call. V was cut by 4 bases and J by 1 base, with 11 bases left in between. The CDR3 sequence is 14 residues long. CDR1 GTSNPN and CDR2 SVGIG come from the germline V gene (reference sequence). The CDR3, as DNA: TGTGCCTGGAATGGTCCGGAGAGCAATCAGCCCCAGCATTTT. Translated: CAWNGPESNQPQHF. Variable domain in full (rest from reference TRBV30 and TRBJ1-5): SQTIHQWPATLVQPVGSPLSLECTVEGTSNPNLYWYRQAAGRGLQLLFYSVGIGQISSEVPQNLSASRPQDRQFILSSKKLLLSDSGFYLCAWNGPESNQPQHFGDGTRLSIL.

V gene TRBV19 combines with J gene TRBJ1-2; 11 bases are shared with TRBD1. The CDR3 extends over 13 amino acids. The germline CDR1 and CDR2 sequences are LNHDA and SQIVND (reference sequence). CDR3 sequence: CAAGDRGGYGYTF. The CDR3 DNA reads TGTGCAGCAGGGGACAGGGGGGGCTATGGCTACACCTTC.

The chain joins TRBV11-3 to TRBJ2-7; TRBD1 might be the D (6 bases). There are 14 residues in the CDR3. Germline assignment: CDR1 SGHNT and CDR2 YENEEA. V was trimmed by 1 base and J by 7 bases, leaving 14 bases between them. The CDR3 loop reads CASSLGTVLLEQYF. The CDR3 DNA follows: TGTGCCAGCAGCTTAGGGACAGTTCTCCTGGAGCAGTACTTC.

This clone appeared once. J is TRBJ1-1 and V is TRBV3-1 (or the pseudogene TRBV3-2); D call uncertain. Germline loops: CDR1 LGHDT, CDR2 YNNKEL (reference sequence). Deletions cut 5 bases from V and 2 bases from J, with 12 bases between. This CDR3 region has 14 residues. CDR3 protein: CASSTTGANTEAFF. DNA for the CDR3: TGTGCCAGCAGCACTACCGGAGCCAACACTGAAGCTTTCTTT.

This clone was seen only a few times. The rearrangement links TRBV5-1 to TRBJ2-1, with 13 nucleotides matching TRBD2. Germline V gene lookup returns CDR1 SGHRS and CDR2 YFSETQ. Trimming at V came to 4 bases and at J to 7 bases, leaving 2 bases not matched to a gene. The CDR3 covers 14 residues. Here the CDR3 DNA reads TGCGCCAGCAGCACTAGCGGGAGGGTGAATGAGCAGTTCTTC. Translation: CASSTSGRVNEQFF.

The chain carries TRBV29-1 and TRBJ2-7; 7 positions agree with TRBD1. V trimming: 8 bases; J trimming: 6 bases; junction bases outside the gene matches: 7. Germline V gene lookup returns CDR1 SQVTM and CDR2 ANQGSEA. The CDR3 totals 11 residues. CDR3 DNA: TGCAGCCTTCGACAGGGCGGCGAGCAGTACTTC. It encodes CSLRQGGEQYF.

The sample holds a few counts of this clone. This rearrangement joins TRBV20-1 to TRBJ1-1, with 7 bases identical to TRBD1. The CDR3 extends over 14 amino acids. Germline lookup yields CDR1 DFQATT and CDR2 SNEGSKA (reference sequence). V was clipped by 3 bases and J by 2 bases; unmatched bases: 6. The chain's CDR3 is CSASSGQLNTEAFF. For the CDR3, the DNA is TGCAGTGCTAGTTCGGGACAGCTAAACACTGAAGCTTTCTTT.

The J gene is TRBJ2-1, the V gene TRBV10-1; TRBD2 agrees at 13 bases. The V segment lost 8 bases and the J segment 8 bases; nucleotides outside the gene matches: 6. The CDR3 totals 14 residues. Germline CDR1 WNHNN, CDR2 SYGVQD (reference sequence). The CDR3 sequence: CASPTSGRAHEQFF. In DNA, the CDR3 is TGCGCCAGCCCCACTAGCGGGAGGGCCCATGAGCAGTTCTTC.